This is a list of T cell receptor beta chains from one sample in a study of CD4 T cells in relation to SARS-CoV-2 and coronaviruses. Their recognized antigens are unknown. The repertoire was sequenced with immunoSEQ multiplex PCR; TCRdb's copy has only in-frame clones and lacks some. The sample shows some 20,000 clones, approximately 78% of them seen only once. Sequenced material: CD4+ T cells from PBMCs, cultured in vitro. The receptor set was obtained from a human donor in good health. Each CDR3 is given with its conserved first and last residue. Fields, in order: clone size, D gene, V gene, J gene, CDR3 protein, CDR3 DNA. A D gene is named only where the DNA matches it firmly. The listing skips clone size in some rows; elsewhere it reads once, few, many or a size class.

-,-,TRBV2,TRBJ1-2,CASSEWVASYGYTF,TGTGCCAGCAGTGAATGGGTCGCCTCCTATGGCTACACCTTC
-,-,TRBV28,TRBJ1-5,CASSPRDGVRQPQHF,TGTGCCAGCAGCCCCAGGGATGGAGTTCGGCAGCCCCAGCATTTT
-,TRBD1,TRBV14,TRBJ1-4,CASSPGQGIANEKLFF,TGTGCCAGCAGCCCGGGACAGGGGATCGCTAATGAAAAACTGTTTTTT
-,TRBD1,TRBV5-1,TRBJ1-3,CASSPETPGQGAGGNTIYF,TGCGCCAGCAGCCCAGAGACCCCGGGACAGGGGGCAGGTGGAAACACCATATATTTT
-,TRBD2,TRBV6-2/TRBV6-3,TRBJ2-2,CASSQVAGMSTGELFF,TGTGCCAGCAGTCAGGTAGCGGGGATGAGCACCGGGGAGCTGTTTTTT
-,-,TRBV5-6,TRBJ2-3,CASSLAFRAMGADTQYF,TGTGCCAGCAGCTTAGCTTTTCGTGCGATGGGGGCAGATACGCAGTATTTT
-,TRBD1,TRBV6-1,TRBJ2-2,CASSEGTGDTGELFF,TGTGCCAGCAGTGAAGGGACAGGGGACACCGGGGAGCTGTTTTTT
-,TRBD2,TRBV11-3,TRBJ2-3,CASSLRILAGGLDTQYF,TGTGCCAGCAGCTTAAGAATTCTAGCGGGAGGATTGGATACGCAGTATTTT
-,-,TRBV5-1,TRBJ1-3,CASSPGFRNTIYF,TGCGCCAGCAGCCCAGGGTTTCGGAACACCATATATTTT
few,-,TRBV28,TRBJ1-1,CASHKNTEAFF,TGTGCCAGCCACAAGAACACTGAAGCTTTCTTT
-,TRBD2,TRBV5-1,TRBJ2-7,CASGTSGTTYEQYF,TGCGCCAGCGGGACTAGCGGGACCACCTACGAGCAGTACTTC
-,TRBD2,TRBV7-3,TRBJ2-1,CASSAHSGRLPFF,TGTGCCAGCAGCGCCCATAGCGGGAGATTACCGTTCTTC
-,TRBD1,TRBV2,TRBJ1-4,CASRRQGALEKLFF,TGTGCCAGCAGGAGACAGGGGGCCCTTGAAAAACTGTTTTTT
-,-,TRBV5-1,TRBJ2-3,CASSPLAQDTDTQYF,TGCGCCAGCAGCCCCCTAGCGCAAGACACAGATACGCAGTATTTT
-,-,TRBV6-2/TRBV6-3,TRBJ2-3,CASSWQGSDTQYF,TGTGCCAGCAGTTGGCAGGGTTCAGATACGCAGTATTTT
few,-,TRBV10-1,TRBJ2-7,CASSPQGKRGEQYF,TGCGCCAGCAGTCCCCAGGGGAAGAGAGGCGAGCAGTACTTC
-,-,TRBV12-3/TRBV12-4,TRBJ2-7,CASSLDRIYEQYF,TGTGCCAGCAGTCTCGACAGGATCTACGAGCAGTACTTC
-,-,TRBV5-1,TRBJ2-7,CASASNGLGYEQYF,TGCGCCAGCGCCTCCAATGGACTCGGCTACGAGCAGTACTTC
-,-,TRBV20-1,TRBJ2-7,CSASFASYEQYF,TGCAGTGCTAGTTTTGCTTCCTACGAGCAGTACTTC
-,TRBD1,TRBV6-5,TRBJ1-1,CASSYSRGRGEAFF,TGTGCCAGCAGTTACTCAAGGGGGCGAGGTGAAGCTTTCTTT
-,TRBD1,TRBV6-6,TRBJ2-2,CASSTGTGWAGELFF,TGTGCCAGCAGCACCGGGACAGGGTGGGCCGGGGAGCTGTTTTTT
few,-,TRBV3-1/TRBV3-2,TRBJ1-1,CASSPMGRGNTEAFF,TGTGCCAGCAGCCCCATGGGACGGGGAAACACTGAAGCTTTCTTT
-,TRBD2,TRBV13,TRBJ2-3,CASKLGGSSSTDTQYF,TGTGCCAGCAAATTGGGGGGGTCTAGCTCCACAGATACGCAGTATTTT